The 21 T cell receptor beta chains reported below all come from one sample, sequenced in a study of blood T cell repertoires in COVID-19. Sequenced by immunoSEQ multiplex PCR; TCRdb stores in-frame clones only, minus some. The repertoire includes 180,000 or so clones, about 87% of them detected once, and 3.5% to 5% sits in the top ten. The sample comprised peripheral blood. Receptors originate from a woman in her 30s with acute or convalescent COVID-19.

The chain employs TRBV6-5 and TRBJ2-5, with D perhaps TRBD1 (6 bases). This CDR3 contains 15 residues. Trimming stripped 5 bases from V and 0 bases from J, with 13 bases between. Germline V CDR1 and CDR2: MNHEY, SVGAGI. CDR3 in DNA: TGTGCCAGCAGTCCACAGGGTCCAAACCAAGAGACCCAGTACTTC. Protein product: CASSPQGPNQETQYF.

This chain's CDR3 is CASSLLTRGAFF. CDR3 coding DNA: TGTGCCAGCAGTTTATTAACCAGGGGAGCTTTCTTT. This chain links TRBV28 with TRBJ1-1; tentatively, D is TRBD1 (6 bases). This CDR3 is built from 12 residues. With 1 base removed from V and 10 bases from J, the gap between germline ends came to 10 bases. Germline V gene lookup returns CDR1 MDHEN and CDR2 SYDVKM.

This sequence joins TRBV25-1 and TRBJ1-4; unclear D gene. Per germline, CDR1 MGHDK and CDR2 SYGVNS. Deletions cut 5 bases from V and 4 bases from J, with 11 bases between. The CDR3 has 14 amino acids. The CDR3 protein is CASSLGALNEKLFF. CDR3 coding DNA: TGTGCCAGCAGTCTTGGAGCCCTTAATGAAAAACTGTTTTTT.

V and J are TRBV27 and TRBJ1-4; D perhaps matches TRBD1 (5 bases). Germline assignment: CDR1 MNHEY and CDR2 SMNVEV (reference sequence). The CDR3 is 15 residues long. Between the trimmed V and J ends, which lost 2 bases and 2 bases, there was a span of 9 bases. The DNA of the CDR3 is TGTGCCAGCAGTTTAGGGGCAGGGACTAATGAAAAACTGTTTTTT. It specifies CASSLGAGTNEKLFF.

The chain has TRBV19 and TRBJ2-1; D perhaps matches TRBD1 (6 bases). The CDR3 extends over 13 amino acids. The V end lost 7 bases, the J end lost 5 bases, and 12 bases lay between the germline ends. Looked up from germline, CDR1 is LNHDA and CDR2 is SQIVND (reference sequence). The chain's CDR3 is CASTRGMDNEQFF. The CDR3, as DNA: TGTGCCAGTACGAGGGGGATGGACAATGAGCAGTTCTTC. The whole variable domain, filled in from reference TRBV19 and TRBJ2-1, reads DGGITQSPKYLFRKEGQNVTLSCEQNLNHDAMYWYRQDPGQGLRLIYYSQIVNDFQKGDIAEGYSVSREKKESFPLTVTSAQKNPTAFYLCASTRGMDNEQFFGPGTRLTVL.

This clone was detected only once. This chain links TRBV28 with TRBJ2-2; D uncertain. Germline CDR1 reads MDHEN; CDR2 reads SYDVKM. V was clipped by 6 bases and J by 6 bases, with 11 bases between them. This CDR3 spans 13 amino acids. The CDR3 DNA reads TGTGCCAGCAGACTTTATTCCCCCGGGGAGCTGTTTTTT. It codes for CASRLYSPGELFF. The variable domain in full, with the rest retrieved from reference TRBV28 and TRBJ2-2, is DVKVTQSSRYLVKRTGEKVFLECVQDMDHENMFWYRQDPGLGLRLIYFSYDVKMKEKGDIPEGYSVSREKKERFSLILESASTNQTSMYLCASRLYSPGELFFGEGSRLTVL.

The J gene is TRBJ2-3, the V gene TRBV15; TRBD1 might be the D (5 bases). From germline, CDR1 is LNHNV and CDR2 YYDKDF (reference sequence). This CDR3 contains 14 residues. V lost 4 bases, J lost 2 bases, and 10 bases lay in between. The CDR3: CATSNNRNTDTQYF. In nucleotides, the CDR3 is TGTGCCACCAGCAACAACAGGAACACAGATACGCAGTATTTT. Supplemented by reference TRBV15 and TRBJ2-3, the full variable domain reads DAMVIQNPRYQVTQFGKPVTLSCSQTLNHNVMYWYQQKSSQAPKLLFHYYDKDFNNEADTPDNFQSRRPNTSFCFLDIRSPGLGDTAMYLCATSNNRNTDTQYFGPGTRLTVL.

The chain recombines TRBV3-1 (or the pseudogene TRBV3-2) with TRBJ1-1, with 7 bases matching TRBD1. Unmatched junction bases numbered 8, after V lost 5 bases and J lost 5 bases. CDR1 is LGHDT and CDR2 is YNNKEL in the germline V gene (reference sequence). CDR3 length: 14 amino acids. This CDR3 reads CASSLSGGGTEAFF. The CDR3 DNA follows: TGTGCCAGCAGCTTATCAGGGGGAGGAACTGAAGCTTTCTTT.

The V call is TRBV5-6, the J call TRBJ2-3; 8 bases are shared with TRBD2. Germline values: CDR1 SGHDT, CDR2 YYEEEE. This CDR3 has 14 residues. The trim removed 5 bases at V and 4 bases at J, leaving 6 bases unmatched. The CDR3 loop reads CASSPGGSADTQYF. The CDR3 nucleotides are TGTGCCAGCAGTCCGGGGGGGTCGGCAGATACGCAGTATTTT.

This chain links TRBV28 with TRBJ1-1; TRBD1 might be the D (5 bases). Germline V gene sequence: CDR1 MDHEN, CDR2 SYDVKM. This CDR3 is 12 amino acids long. Between the trimmed V and J ends, which lost 7 bases and 11 bases, there was a span of 17 bases. The CDR3 bases are TGTGCCAGCACCACCGGTAGGGGTAGGGCTTTCTTT. Residues: CASTTGRGRAFF.

The chain links TRBV28 to TRBJ2-1; D gene uncertain. Trimming shortened V by 7 bases and J by 6 bases, and 7 bases separated the two germline ends. The CDR3 totals 11 residues. CDR1 is MDHEN and CDR2 is SYDVKM in the germline V gene. CDR3 in amino acids: CASTVFNEQFF. Written as DNA, the CDR3 is TGTGCCAGCACGGTATTCAATGAGCAGTTCTTC.

The chain recombines TRBV28 with TRBJ2-1; D perhaps matches TRBD1 (5 bases). Deletions cut 7 bases from V and 9 bases from J, with 16 bases between. This CDR3 comprises 13 residues. CDR1 and CDR2 from the germline V gene are MDHEN and SYDVKM. The CDR3 sequence: CASKDLPRGEQFF. The CDR3 bases are TGTGCCAGCAAAGATCTCCCTAGGGGTGAGCAGTTCTTC.

J is TRBJ2-5 and V is TRBV7-6, with D possibly being TRBD2 (6 bases). Between the trimmed V and J ends, which lost 5 bases and 5 bases, there was a span of 15 bases. Per germline, CDR1 SGHVS and CDR2 FNYEAQ. CDR3 size: 14 residues. The CDR3 DNA reads TGTGCCAGCAGCCCACCGACTAGGGGCGAGACCCAGTACTTC. Translation gives CASSPPTRGETQYF. Full variable domain (missing parts from reference TRBV7-6 and TRBJ2-5): GAGVSQSPRYKVTKRGQDVALRCDPISGHVSLYWYRQALGQGPEFLTYFNYEAQQDKSGLPNDRFSAERPEGSISTLTIQRTEQRDSAMYRCASSPPTRGETQYFGPGTRLLVL.

The rearrangement links TRBV30 to TRBJ2-7; D might be TRBD2 (6 bases). CDR1 is GTSNPN, CDR2 SVGIG, per germline (reference sequence). Trimming shortened V by 2 bases and J by 3 bases, and 11 bases separated the two germline ends. CDR3 length: 13 residues. The CDR3 here is CAWSSGLNYEQYF. CDR3 in DNA: TGTGCCTGGAGTTCTGGACTAAACTACGAGCAGTACTTC.

This chain links TRBV12-1 with TRBJ2-1; the table's D call, TRBD2, was not checked against the DNA. TRBV12-1 is recorded as a pseudogene. This CDR3 comprises 16 residues. In DNA, the CDR3 is TGTGCCAGCAGCTTTGTCTCCCTGAGCTCCTACAATGAGCAGTTCTTC. Protein: CASSFVSLSSYNEQFF.

The rearrangement uses TRBV5-6 and TRBJ2-2; the match to TRBD2 covers 14 bases. The CDR3 loop spans 19 amino acids. J was trimmed by 4 bases and V by 0 bases; bases with no gene match: 8. Germline loops: CDR1 SGHDT, CDR2 YYEEEE. The CDR3 DNA is TGTGCCAGCAGCTTGGTTCCCGGGACTAGCGGGAGTATCACCGGGGAGCTGTTTTTT. It is translated as CASSLVPGTSGSITGELFF. The full variable domain, rest sourced from reference TRBV5-6 and TRBJ2-2, is DAGVTQSPTHLIKTRGQQVTLRCSPKSGHDTVSWYQQALGQGPQFIFQYYEEEERQRGNFPDRFSGHQFPNYSSELNVNALLLGDSALYLCASSLVPGTSGSITGELFFGEGSRLTVL.

This clone appeared once. This rearrangement joins TRBV2 to TRBJ2-1; D may be TRBD2 (6 bases). V was shortened by 7 bases and J by 0 bases, with 10 bases between the two germline ends. CDR3 size: 14 residues. Germline values: CDR1 SNHLY, CDR2 FYNNEI. The CDR3 DNA sequence: TGTGCCAGCACCTGGGACTCCTCCTACAATGAGCAGTTCTTC. Protein product: CASTWDSSYNEQFF.

This sequence joins TRBV19 and TRBJ2-2; 9 bases match TRBD1. With V trimmed by 8 bases and J by 1 base, 5 bases remained unmatched. The CDR3 consists of 15 residues. Germline CDR1 and CDR2: LNHDA and SQIVND (reference sequence). This CDR3 reads CASSWGQGNTGELFF. CDR3 DNA: TGTGCCAGTTCCTGGGGACAGGGGAACACCGGGGAGCTGTTTTTT.

The chain carries TRBV28 and TRBJ1-5; D might be TRBD1 (6 bases). The CDR3 is 17 amino acids. Germline values: CDR1 MDHEN, CDR2 SYDVKM. The V end lost 4 bases, the J end lost 2 bases, and 18 bases lay between the germline ends. The chain's CDR3 is CASSSRPTGSGNQPQHF. CDR3 DNA sequence: TGTGCCAGCAGTTCCCGCCCCACAGGGAGCGGCAATCAGCCCCAGCATTTT.

The CDR3 DNA reads TGTGCCAGCAGCGTGGGGACTGGGCCCTTTCCGCAGTATTTT. As protein: CASSVGTGPFPQYF. This sequence joins TRBV9 and TRBJ2-3; perhaps TRBD2 as D (6 bases). V was shortened by 2 bases and J by 10 bases, with 17 bases between the two germline ends. CDR1 SGDLS and CDR2 YYNGEE come from the germline V gene. This CDR3 region has 14 residues.

This chain uses TRBV2 with TRBJ1-1; possible D gene TRBD1, 6 bases. Germline V CDR1 and CDR2: SNHLY, FYNNEI. The V gene lost 9 bases and the J gene lost 1 base, with 12 bases spanning the gap. The CDR3 covers 13 residues. The CDR3 DNA reads TGTGCCAGTGCGACAGGACGGAACACTGAAGCTTTCTTT. Its protein is CASATGRNTEAFF.